This TCR beta chain stems from a study of blood T cell repertoires in COVID-19. Germline CDR1 is SGHTA and CDR2 is FQGNSA. This CDR3 contains 14 residues. Trimming removed 1 base at V and 13 bases at J, with 19 bases between. TCRdb's table, derived via immunoSEQ multiplex PCR, lists solely in-frame clones and lacks some. This sample has 250,000 to 300,000 clones, with 70% to 90% found just once. The chain joins TRBV7-2 to TRBJ1-1; TRBD1 is a possible D gene (5 bases). The TCR was taken from a woman between 50 and 59 years old who had recovered from COVID-19. Source material: PBMCs or T cells enriched from blood (not recorded which). CDR3 amino acids: CASSLVQDPKRGFF. The CDR3 nucleotides read TGTGCCAGCAGCTTAGTCCAGGACCCCAAAAGGGGTTTCTTT.